The clone carrying this TCR beta chain was seen a handful of times. Germline V gene sequence: CDR1 LNHDA, CDR2 SQIVND (reference sequence). V lost 10 bases to trimming and J lost 1 base, with 13 bases between them. CDR3 length equals 14 residues. TCRdb reprocessed the RACE reads with MiXCR, giving one entry per CDR3 protein. The sample includes some 57,000 distinct CDR3 sequences, 8.5% to 10% seen only once; the top ten take about 9.6%. Time point reported: pre-sensitization, week 0. The treatment is: therapeutic diphenylcyclopropenone sensitization with weekly scalp DPC. It was unfractionated whole blood from which total RNA was extracted. This entry comes from a study of human T cells and chemical hapten exposure.

The V and J genes are TRBV19 and TRBJ2-2; perhaps TRBD1 as D (6 bases). This receptor was taken from a woman in her thirties with alopecia areata. Some clones in this sample may be carry-over from other donors' samples. The sequences come from whole blood, collected in connection with sensitization to the hapten diphenylcyclopropenone (DPC). The CDR3 region is CATSTGQNTGELFF. CDR3 sequence (DNA): TGTGCCACCTCCACGGGACAGAACACCGGGGAGCTGTTTTTT.